A single TCR beta chain is shown here with its context. What it binds is unknown. Measured with immunoSEQ multiplex PCR; TCRdb has only the in-frame clones, and not every one. The table records around 130,000 clones, roughly 92% of them present only once. The data belong to a study of T cell responses to AZD1222 COVID-19 vaccine. Study results and limitations: Spike-specific TCR breadth and depth rose after two AZD1222 doses. Repertoire sampling happened only post peak T cell response.

The CDR3 loop spans 16 amino acids. Germline V gene sequence: CDR1 SSHAT, CDR2 FNYEAQ (reference sequence). V lost 5 bases to trimming and J lost 2 bases; unmatched junction nucleotides: 6. This receptor was identified in an adult who received the AZD1222 COVID-19 vaccine. This rearrangement joins TRBV7-7 to TRBJ2-6, with 7 bases matching TRBD1. Sequenced here: peripheral blood, sampled 28 days after the second AZD1222 dose. In DNA, the CDR3 is TGTGCCAGCAGCCCTCGAGACAGGGCTGGGGCCAACGTCCTGACTTTC. It yields the protein CASSPRDRAGANVLTF.